Listed here are 8 T cell receptor beta chains from one sample, sequenced in a study of regulatory T cells in long-lasting Graves disease. Libraries of TCR beta came from iRepertoire HTBI primers plus Arm-PCR of CDR3 regions. MiXCR, run by TCRdb on the multiplex PCR reads, gives a single entry per CDR3 protein. Of about 540,000 distinct CDR3 sequences in the sample, 13% were seen once. Time point: newly diagnosed GD, antithyroid drugs for less than 3 months. PBMCs were the source of the RNA used for TCR sequencing. This sample was shared with a second study, whose subject was T cells in Graves' hyperthyroidism and ophthalmopathy.

The material sequenced was peripheral blood mononuclear cells (PBMCs), taken at new diagnosis, from a patient treated with antithyroid drugs. The receptor source for this set is a man under 40 with Graves disease.

This clonotype was picked up a small number of times. An end of the junction does not agree with germline; a read error may underlie this. The chain links TRBV5-1 to TRBJ2-2; TRBD2 is a possible D gene (6 bases). From germline, CDR1 is SGHRS and CDR2 YFSETQ. CDR3 size: 15 residues. This CDR3 reads CASSPELGNTGGLFF. CDR3 coding DNA: TGCGCCAGCAGCCCGGAGTTGGGGAACACCGGGGGGCTGTTTTTT.

The chain has TRBV25-1 and TRBJ2-7; 10 nucleotides line up with TRBD1. This CDR3 comprises 17 residues. V lost 1 base and J lost 0; bases outside the gene matches: 6. Germline loops: CDR1 MGHDK, CDR2 SYGVNS. The CDR3 DNA reads as TGTGCCAGCAGTGAATCGAACTGGGACAGGGGCTCCTACGAGCAGTACTTC. Its protein is CASSESNWDRGSYEQYF.

As regards this clonotype: This may arise from a read error, as a much more abundant clone is one base away. This chain's CDR3 is CASSLTGSSDEQFF. The CDR3 DNA follows: TGTGCCAGCAGCCTGACAGGGAGTAGCGACGAGCAGTTCTTC. This rearrangement joins TRBV7-9 to TRBJ2-1; 7 bases fit TRBD1. Germline V gives CDR1 SEHNR, CDR2 FQNEAQ (reference sequence). This CDR3 is 14 amino acids long. The V segment lost 5 bases and the J segment 10 bases; nucleotides outside the gene matches: 11.

The chain has TRBV10-3 and TRBJ2-7; maybe TRBD1 (7 bases). CDR3 size: 12 residues. Germline V gene data show CDR1 as ENHRY and CDR2 as SYGVKD. V dropped 11 bases and J dropped 6 bases, with 17 bases sitting between them. CDR3 amino acids: CAGGQEGREQYF. The CDR3 DNA reads as TGTGCCGGCGGACAGGAGGGCCGCGAGCAGTACTTC.

The genes are TRBV7-9 and TRBJ2-2; the D is unclear. Trimming shortened V by 2 bases and J by 7 bases, and 8 bases separated the two germline ends. Germline values: CDR1 SEHNR, CDR2 FQNEAQ (reference sequence). CDR3 length: 13 residues. The CDR3 coding sequence is TGTGCCAGCAGCTTATCGGGTGTCGGGGAGCTGTTTTTT. It is translated as CASSLSGVGELFF.

The table lists this clonotype with many counts. V and J are TRBV10-3 and TRBJ2-7; 9 positions match TRBD2. CDR1 and CDR2 (germline): ENHRY, SYGVKD. The CDR3 totals 13 residues. The V and J ends lost 10 bases and 5 bases, in that order; junction bases with no gene match: 9. This chain's CDR3 is CASQAGGFDEQYF. CDR3 nucleotides: TGTGCCAGCCAAGCGGGAGGATTTGACGAGCAGTACTTC.

The chain combines TRBV4-2 with TRBJ2-1; 7 bases line up with TRBD1. Germline V gene sequence: CDR1 LGHNA, CDR2 YNFKEQ. The V segment lost 2 bases and the J segment 5 bases; nucleotides outside the gene matches: 6. The CDR3 sequence is 15 residues long. The CDR3 DNA sequence: TGTGCCAGCAGCCAAACCCAAACAGGGGACAATGAGCAGTTCTTC. Protein product: CASSQTQTGDNEQFF.

Ten or more counts support this clonotype. The chain carries TRBV2 and TRBJ1-1, with a weak D call TRBD1 (5 bases). Between the trimmed V and J ends, which lost 5 bases and 0 bases, there was a span of 10 bases. The CDR3 contains 14 residues. CDR1 and CDR2 from the germline V gene are SNHLY and FYNNEI. CDR3 nucleotides: TGTGCCAGCAGTCGAGGGACGTTGAACACTGAAGCTTTCTTT. Residues: CASSRGTLNTEAFF. Based on the CDR3 plus reference TRBV2 and TRBJ1-1, the full variable domain is EPEVTQTPSHQVTQMGQEVILRCVPISNHLYFYWYRQILGQKVEFLVSFYNNEISEKSEIFDDQFSVERPDGSNFTLKIRSTKLEDSAMYFCASSRGTLNTEAFFGQGTRLTVV.